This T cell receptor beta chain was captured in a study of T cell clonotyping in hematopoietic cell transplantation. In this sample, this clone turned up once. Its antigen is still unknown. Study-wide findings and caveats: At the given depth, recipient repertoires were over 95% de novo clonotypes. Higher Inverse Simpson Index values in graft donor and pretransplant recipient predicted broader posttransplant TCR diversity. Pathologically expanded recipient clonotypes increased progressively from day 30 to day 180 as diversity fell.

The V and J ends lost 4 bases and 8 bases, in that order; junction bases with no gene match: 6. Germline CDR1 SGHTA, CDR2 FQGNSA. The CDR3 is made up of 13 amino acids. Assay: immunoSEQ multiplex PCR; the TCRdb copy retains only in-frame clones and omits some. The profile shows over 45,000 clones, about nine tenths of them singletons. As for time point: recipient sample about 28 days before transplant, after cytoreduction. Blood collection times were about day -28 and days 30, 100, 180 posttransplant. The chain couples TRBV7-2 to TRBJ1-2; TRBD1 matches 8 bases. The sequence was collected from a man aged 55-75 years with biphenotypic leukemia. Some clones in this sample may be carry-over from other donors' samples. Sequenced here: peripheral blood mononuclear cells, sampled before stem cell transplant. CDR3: CASSSDRVWGYTF. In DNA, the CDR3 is TGTGCCAGCAGCTCGGACAGGGTCTGGGGCTACACCTTC.